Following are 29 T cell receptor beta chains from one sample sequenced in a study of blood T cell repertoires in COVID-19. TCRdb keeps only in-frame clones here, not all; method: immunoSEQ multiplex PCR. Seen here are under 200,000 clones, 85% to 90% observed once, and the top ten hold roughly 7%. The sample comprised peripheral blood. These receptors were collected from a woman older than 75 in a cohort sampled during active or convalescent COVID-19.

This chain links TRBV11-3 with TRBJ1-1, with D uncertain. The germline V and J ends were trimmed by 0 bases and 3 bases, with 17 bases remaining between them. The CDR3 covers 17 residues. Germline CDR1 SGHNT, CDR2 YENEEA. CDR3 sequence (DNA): TGTGCCAGCAGCTTAGATCGTGGCCCGGGATCGGACACTGAAGCTTTCTTT. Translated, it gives CASSLDRGPGSDTEAFF.

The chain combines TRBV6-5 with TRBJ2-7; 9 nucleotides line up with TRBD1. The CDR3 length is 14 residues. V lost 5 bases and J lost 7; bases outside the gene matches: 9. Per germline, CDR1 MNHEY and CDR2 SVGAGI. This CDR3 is CASSRGQGFGEQYV. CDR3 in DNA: TGTGCCAGCAGTCGAGGACAGGGGTTCGGTGAGCAGTACGTC.

CDR3 nucleotide sequence: TGCGCCAGCAGCCCCCAGGCACAGGGTAACAATCAGCCCCAGCATTTT. It specifies CASSPQAQGNNQPQHF. This chain joins TRBV4-1 and TRBJ1-5; possible D gene TRBD1, 6 bases. Trimming pared 4 bases from V and 3 bases from J, leaving 16 bases between. This CDR3 has 16 residues. CDR1 is MGHRA and CDR2 is YSYEKL in the germline V gene.

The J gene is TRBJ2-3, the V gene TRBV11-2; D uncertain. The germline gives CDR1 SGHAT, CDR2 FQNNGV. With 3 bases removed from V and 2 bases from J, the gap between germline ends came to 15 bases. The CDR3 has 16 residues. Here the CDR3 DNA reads TGTGCCAGCAGCTTCGGCCCGGGTCTGAACACAGATACGCAGTATTTT. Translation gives CASSFGPGLNTDTQYF.

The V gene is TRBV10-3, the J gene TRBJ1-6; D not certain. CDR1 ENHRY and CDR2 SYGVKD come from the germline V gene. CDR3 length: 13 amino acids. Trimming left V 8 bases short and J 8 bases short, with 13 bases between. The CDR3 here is CAIVAEPYSPLHF. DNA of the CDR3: TGTGCCATCGTGGCCGAACCCTATTCACCCCTCCACTTT.

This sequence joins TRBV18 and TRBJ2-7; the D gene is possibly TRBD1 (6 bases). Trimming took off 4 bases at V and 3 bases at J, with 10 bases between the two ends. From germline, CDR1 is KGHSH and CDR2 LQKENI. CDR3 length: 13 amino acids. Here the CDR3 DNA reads TGTGCCAGCTCACAGGGACAAATCTACGAGCAGTACGTC. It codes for CASSQGQIYEQYV.

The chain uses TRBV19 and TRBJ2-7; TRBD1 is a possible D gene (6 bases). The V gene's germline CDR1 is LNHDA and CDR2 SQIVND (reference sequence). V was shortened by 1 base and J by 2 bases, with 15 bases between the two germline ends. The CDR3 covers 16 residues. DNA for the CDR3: TGTGCCAGTAGTATAGTGTGGGACACAAACCCCTACGAGCAGTACTTC. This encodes CASSIVWDTNPYEQYF. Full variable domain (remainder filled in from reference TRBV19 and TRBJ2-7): DGGITQSPKYLFRKEGQNVTLSCEQNLNHDAMYWYRQDPGQGLRLIYYSQIVNDFQKGDIAEGYSVSREKKESFPLTVTSAQKNPTAFYLCASSIVWDTNPYEQYFGPGTRLTVT.

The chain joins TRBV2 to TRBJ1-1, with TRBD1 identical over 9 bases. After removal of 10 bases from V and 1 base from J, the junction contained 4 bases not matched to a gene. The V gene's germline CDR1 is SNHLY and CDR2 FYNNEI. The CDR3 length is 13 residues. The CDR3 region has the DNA TGTGCCACCGGGACAGGGCCGAACACTGAAGCTTTCTTT. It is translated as CATGTGPNTEAFF.

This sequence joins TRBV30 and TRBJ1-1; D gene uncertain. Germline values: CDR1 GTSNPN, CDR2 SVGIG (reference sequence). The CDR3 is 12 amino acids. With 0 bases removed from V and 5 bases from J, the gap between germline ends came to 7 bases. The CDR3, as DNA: TGTGCCTGGAGTGTAGCTGATACTGAAGCTTTCTTT. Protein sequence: CAWSVADTEAFF.

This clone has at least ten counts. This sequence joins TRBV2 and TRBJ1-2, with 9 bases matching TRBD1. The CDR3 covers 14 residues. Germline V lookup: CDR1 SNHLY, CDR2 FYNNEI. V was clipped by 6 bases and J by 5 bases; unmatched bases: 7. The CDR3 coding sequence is TGTGCCAGCAGAACAGGGGGCGCGGGGTATGGCTACACCTTC. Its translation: CASRTGGAGYGYTF.

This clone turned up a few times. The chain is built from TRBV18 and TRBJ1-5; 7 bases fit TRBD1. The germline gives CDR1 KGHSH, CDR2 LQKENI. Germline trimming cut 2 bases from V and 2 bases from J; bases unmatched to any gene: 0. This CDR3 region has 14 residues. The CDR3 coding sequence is TGTGCCAGCTCACCAGACAGGGGCAATCAGCCCCAGCATTTT. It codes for CASSPDRGNQPQHF.

The chain's CDR3 is CASNRQGRTNTEAFF. The CDR3, as DNA: TGTGCCAGCAACAGACAGGGACGAACAAACACTGAAGCTTTCTTT. The chain couples TRBV11-3 to TRBJ1-1; 7 bases align to TRBD1. V was clipped by 7 bases and J by 2 bases; unmatched bases: 10. This CDR3 is built from 15 residues. Germline loops: CDR1 SGHNT, CDR2 YENEEA.

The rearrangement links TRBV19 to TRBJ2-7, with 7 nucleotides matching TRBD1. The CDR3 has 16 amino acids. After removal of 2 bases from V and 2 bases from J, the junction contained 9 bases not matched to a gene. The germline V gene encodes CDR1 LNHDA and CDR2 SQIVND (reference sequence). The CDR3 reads CASSIFGDSQTYEQYF. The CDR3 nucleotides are TGTGCCAGTAGTATATTCGGGGACAGCCAAACCTACGAGCAGTACTTC.

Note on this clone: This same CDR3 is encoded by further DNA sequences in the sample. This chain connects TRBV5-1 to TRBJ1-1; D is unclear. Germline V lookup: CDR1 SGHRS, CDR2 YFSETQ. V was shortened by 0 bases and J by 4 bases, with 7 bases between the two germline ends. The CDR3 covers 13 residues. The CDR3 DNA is TGCGCCAGCAGCTTGGCCGGGAGCACTGAAGCTTTCTTT. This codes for CASSLAGSTEAFF.

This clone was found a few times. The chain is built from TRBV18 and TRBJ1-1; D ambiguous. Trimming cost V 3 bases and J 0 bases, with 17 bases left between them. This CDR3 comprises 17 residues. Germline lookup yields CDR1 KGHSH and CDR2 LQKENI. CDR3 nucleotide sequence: TGTGCCAGCTCACCGCTCTACGGGAGGGCCATGAACACTGAAGCTTTCTTT. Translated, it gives CASSPLYGRAMNTEAFF. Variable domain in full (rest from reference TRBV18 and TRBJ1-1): NAGVMQNPRHLVRRRGQEARLRCSPMKGHSHVYWYRQLPEEGLKFMVYLQKENIIDESGMPKERFSAEFPKEGPSILRIQQVVRGDSAAYFCASSPLYGRAMNTEAFFGQGTRLTVV.

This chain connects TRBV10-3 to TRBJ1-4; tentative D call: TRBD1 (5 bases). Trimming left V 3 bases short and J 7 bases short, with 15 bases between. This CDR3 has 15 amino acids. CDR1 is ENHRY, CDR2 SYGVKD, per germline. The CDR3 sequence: CAISEGVKGLEKLFF. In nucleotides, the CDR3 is TGTGCCATCAGTGAAGGGGTAAAGGGGCTTGAAAAACTGTTTTTT.

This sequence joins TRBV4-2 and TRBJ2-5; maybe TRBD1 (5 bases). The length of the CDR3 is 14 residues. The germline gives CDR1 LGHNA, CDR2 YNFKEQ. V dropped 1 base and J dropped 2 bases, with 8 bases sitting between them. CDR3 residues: CASSQGQRQETQYF. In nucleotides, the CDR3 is TGTGCCAGCAGCCAAGGACAGAGACAAGAGACCCAGTACTTC.

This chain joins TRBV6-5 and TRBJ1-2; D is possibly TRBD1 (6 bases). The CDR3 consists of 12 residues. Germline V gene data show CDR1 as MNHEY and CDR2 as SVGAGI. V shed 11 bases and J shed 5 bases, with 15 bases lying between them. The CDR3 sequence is CAGRAGVYGYTF. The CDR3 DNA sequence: TGTGCCGGACGGGCAGGGGTTTATGGCTACACCTTC.

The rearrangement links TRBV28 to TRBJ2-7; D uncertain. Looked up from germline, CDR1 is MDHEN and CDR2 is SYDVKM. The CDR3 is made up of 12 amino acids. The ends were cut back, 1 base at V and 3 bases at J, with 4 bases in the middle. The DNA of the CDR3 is TGTGCCAGCAGTTTATCGTTCTACGAGCAGTACTTC. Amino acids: CASSLSFYEQYF.

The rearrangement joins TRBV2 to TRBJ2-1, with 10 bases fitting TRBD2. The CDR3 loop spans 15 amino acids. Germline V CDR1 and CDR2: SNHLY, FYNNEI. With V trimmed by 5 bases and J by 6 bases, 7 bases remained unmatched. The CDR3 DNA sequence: TGTGCCAGCAGTCCTCGACTAGCGGGCGGCAATGAGCAGTTCTTC. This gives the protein CASSPRLAGGNEQFF. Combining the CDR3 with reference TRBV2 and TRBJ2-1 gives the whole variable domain EPEVTQTPSHQVTQMGQEVILRCVPISNHLYFYWYRQILGQKVEFLVSFYNNEISEKSEIFDDQFSVERPDGSNFTLKIRSTKLEDSAMYFCASSPRLAGGNEQFFGPGTRLTVL.

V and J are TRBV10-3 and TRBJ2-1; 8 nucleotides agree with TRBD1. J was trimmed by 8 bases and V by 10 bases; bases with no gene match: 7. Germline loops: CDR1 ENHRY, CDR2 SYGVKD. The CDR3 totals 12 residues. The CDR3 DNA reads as TGTGCCACCAACCAGGGGGCTGATGAGCAGTTCTTC. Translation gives CATNQGADEQFF.

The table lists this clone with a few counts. The CDR3 DNA reads as TGCAGCGTCACCCCGCGGGCTAGCGGGGCTACAGATACGCAGTATTTT. It encodes CSVTPRASGATDTQYF. The chain carries TRBV29-1 and TRBJ2-3, with 9 bases identical to TRBD2. The CDR3 loop spans 16 amino acids. The ends lost 6 bases at V and 3 bases at J; junction bases unmatched: 13. The germline CDR1 and CDR2 sequences are SQVTM and ANQGSEA.

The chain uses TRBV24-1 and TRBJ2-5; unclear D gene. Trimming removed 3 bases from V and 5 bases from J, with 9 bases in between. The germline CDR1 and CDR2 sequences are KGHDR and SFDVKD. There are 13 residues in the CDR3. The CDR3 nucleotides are TGTGCCACCAGTGATACGGGTAGGGAGACCCAGTACTTC. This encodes CATSDTGRETQYF.

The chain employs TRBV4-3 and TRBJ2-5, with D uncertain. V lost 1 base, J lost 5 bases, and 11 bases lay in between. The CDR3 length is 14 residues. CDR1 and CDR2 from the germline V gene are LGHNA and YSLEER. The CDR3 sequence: CASSQASLEETQYF. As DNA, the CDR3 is TGCGCCAGCAGCCAAGCTTCCCTAGAGGAGACCCAGTACTTC.

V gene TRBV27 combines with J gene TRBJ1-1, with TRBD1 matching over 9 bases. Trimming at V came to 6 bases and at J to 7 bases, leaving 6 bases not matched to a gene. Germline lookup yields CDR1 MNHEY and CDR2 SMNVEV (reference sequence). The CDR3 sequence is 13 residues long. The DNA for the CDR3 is TGTGCCAGCAGGGGACAGGGAGGAATTGAAGCTTTCTTT. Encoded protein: CASRGQGGIEAFF.

The CDR3 coding sequence is TGCAGCGTTGAAACGGCCGGGACAGGGAACCGGGCCCGGCAGTTCTTC. It specifies CSVETAGTGNRARQFF. V and J are TRBV29-1 and TRBJ2-1; 9 nucleotides agree with TRBD1. The V gene's germline CDR1 is SQVTM and CDR2 ANQGSEA. After removal of 2 bases from V and 12 bases from J, the junction contained 17 bases not matched to a gene. The CDR3 spans 16 residues.

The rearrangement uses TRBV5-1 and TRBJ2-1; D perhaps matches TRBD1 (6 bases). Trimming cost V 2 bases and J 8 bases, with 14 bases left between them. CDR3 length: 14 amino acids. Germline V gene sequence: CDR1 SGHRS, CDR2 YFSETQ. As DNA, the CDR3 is TGCGCCAGCAGCTTTACACAGGGTTGGGATGAGCAGTTCTTC. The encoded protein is CASSFTQGWDEQFF.

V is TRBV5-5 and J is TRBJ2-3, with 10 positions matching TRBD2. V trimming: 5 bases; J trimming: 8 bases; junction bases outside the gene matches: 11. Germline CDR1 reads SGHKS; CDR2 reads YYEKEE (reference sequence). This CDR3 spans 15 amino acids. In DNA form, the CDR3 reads TGTGCCAGCAGTCCGGGACTAGCGTTTTGGGGTACGCAGTATTTT. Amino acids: CASSPGLAFWGTQYF.

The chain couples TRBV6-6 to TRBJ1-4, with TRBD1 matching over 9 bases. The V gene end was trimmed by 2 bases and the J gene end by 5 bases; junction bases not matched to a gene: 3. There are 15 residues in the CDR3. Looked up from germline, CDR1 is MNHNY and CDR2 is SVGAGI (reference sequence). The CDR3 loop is CASSYRGQGNEKLFF. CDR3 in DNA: TGTGCCAGCAGTTACCGCGGACAGGGGAATGAAAAACTGTTTTTT.